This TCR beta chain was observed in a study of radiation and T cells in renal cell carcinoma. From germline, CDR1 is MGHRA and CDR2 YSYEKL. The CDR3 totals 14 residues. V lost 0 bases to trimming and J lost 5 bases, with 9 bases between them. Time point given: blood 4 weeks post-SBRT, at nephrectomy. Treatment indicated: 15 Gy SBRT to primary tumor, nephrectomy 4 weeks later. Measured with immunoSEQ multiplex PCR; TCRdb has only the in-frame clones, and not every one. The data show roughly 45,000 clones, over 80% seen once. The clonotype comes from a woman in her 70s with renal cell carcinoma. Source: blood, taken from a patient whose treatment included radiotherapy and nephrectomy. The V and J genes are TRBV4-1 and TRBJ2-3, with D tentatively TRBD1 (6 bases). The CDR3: CASSQEGAVDTQYF. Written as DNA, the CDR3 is TGCGCCAGCAGCCAAGAGGGGGCAGTAGATACGCAGTATTTT.